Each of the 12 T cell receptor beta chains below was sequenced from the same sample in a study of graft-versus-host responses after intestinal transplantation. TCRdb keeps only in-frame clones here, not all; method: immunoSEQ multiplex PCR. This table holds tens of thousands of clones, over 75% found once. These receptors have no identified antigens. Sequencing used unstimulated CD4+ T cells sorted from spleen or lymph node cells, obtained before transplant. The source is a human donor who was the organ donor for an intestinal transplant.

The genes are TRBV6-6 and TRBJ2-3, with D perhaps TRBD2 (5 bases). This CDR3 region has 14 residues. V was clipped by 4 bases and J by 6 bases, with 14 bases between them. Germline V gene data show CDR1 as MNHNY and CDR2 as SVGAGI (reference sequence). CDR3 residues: CASSSLDLRDTQYF. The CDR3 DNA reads TGTGCCAGCAGTTCATTGGACTTAAGGGATACGCAGTATTTT.

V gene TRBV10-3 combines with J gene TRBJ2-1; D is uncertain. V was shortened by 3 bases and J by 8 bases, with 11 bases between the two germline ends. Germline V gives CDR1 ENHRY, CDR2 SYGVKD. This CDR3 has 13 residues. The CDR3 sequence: CAISELSIDEQFF. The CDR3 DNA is TGTGCCATCAGTGAACTAAGTATCGATGAGCAGTTCTTC.

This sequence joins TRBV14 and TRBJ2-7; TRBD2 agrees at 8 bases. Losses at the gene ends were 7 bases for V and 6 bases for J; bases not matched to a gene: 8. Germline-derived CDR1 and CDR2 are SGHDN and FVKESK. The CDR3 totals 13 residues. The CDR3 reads CASNPTGGVEQYV. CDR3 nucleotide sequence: TGTGCCAGCAACCCTACGGGGGGGGTCGAGCAGTACGTC.

The CDR3 nucleotides are TGTGCCAGCAGTCAGGGGGGACCGAACACTGAAGCTTTCTTT. It translates to CASSQGGPNTEAFF. This rearrangement joins TRBV9 to TRBJ1-1, with 7 bases lining up with TRBD1. The ends lost 5 bases at V and 1 base at J; junction bases unmatched: 5. There are 14 residues in the CDR3. Germline-derived CDR1 and CDR2 are SGDLS and YYNGEE.

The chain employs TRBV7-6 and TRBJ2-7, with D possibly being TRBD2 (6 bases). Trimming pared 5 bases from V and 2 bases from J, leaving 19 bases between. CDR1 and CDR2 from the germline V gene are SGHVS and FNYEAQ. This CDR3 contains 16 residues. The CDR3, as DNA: TGTGCCAGCAGCCCCAACCCCGGGACTTCAGCCTACGAGCAGTACGTC. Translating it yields CASSPNPGTSAYEQYV.

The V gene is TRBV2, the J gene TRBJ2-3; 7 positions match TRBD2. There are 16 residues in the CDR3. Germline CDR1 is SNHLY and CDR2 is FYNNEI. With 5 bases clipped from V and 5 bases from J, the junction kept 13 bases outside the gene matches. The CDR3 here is CASSYLGGGPRDTQYF. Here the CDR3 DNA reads TGTGCCAGCAGTTACCTTGGCGGGGGACCAAGAGATACGCAGTATTTT.

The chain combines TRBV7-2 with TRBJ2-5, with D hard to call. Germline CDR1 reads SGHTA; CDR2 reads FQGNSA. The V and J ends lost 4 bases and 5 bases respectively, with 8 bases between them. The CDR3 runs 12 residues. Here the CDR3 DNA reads TGTGCCAGCAGCTGGGCTATGGAGACCCAGTACTTC. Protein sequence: CASSWAMETQYF. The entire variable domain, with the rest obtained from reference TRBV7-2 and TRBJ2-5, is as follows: GAGVSQSPSNKVTEKGKDVELRCDPISGHTALYWYRQSLGQGLEFLIYFQGNSAPDKSGLPSDRFSAERTGGSVSTLTIQRTQQEDSAVYLCASSWAMETQYFGPGTRLLVL.

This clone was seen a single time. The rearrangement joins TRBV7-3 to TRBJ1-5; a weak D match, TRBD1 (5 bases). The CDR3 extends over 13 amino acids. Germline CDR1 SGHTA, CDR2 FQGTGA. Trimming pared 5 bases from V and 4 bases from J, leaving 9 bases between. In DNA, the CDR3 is TGTGCCAGCAGCCGACAGAATAATCAGCCCCAGCATTTT. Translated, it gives CASSRQNNQPQHF.

CDR3 sequence reads: CASSTGLVLNTGELFF. The CDR3 DNA sequence: TGTGCCAGCAGCACGGGACTAGTCCTTAACACCGGGGAGCTGTTTTTT. This chain links TRBV5-4 with TRBJ2-2; TRBD2 aligns across 8 bases. Germline trimming cut 4 bases from V and 2 bases from J; bases unmatched to any gene: 7. The germline CDR1 and CDR2 sequences are SGHNT and YYREEE (reference sequence). The CDR3 is made up of 16 amino acids. Drawing the rest from reference TRBV5-4 and TRBJ2-2, the complete variable domain is ETGVTQSPTHLIKTRGQQVTLRCSSQSGHNTVSWYQQALGQGPQFIFQYYREEENGRGNFPPRFSGLQFPNYSSELNVNALELDDSALYLCASSTGLVLNTGELFFGEGSRLTVL.

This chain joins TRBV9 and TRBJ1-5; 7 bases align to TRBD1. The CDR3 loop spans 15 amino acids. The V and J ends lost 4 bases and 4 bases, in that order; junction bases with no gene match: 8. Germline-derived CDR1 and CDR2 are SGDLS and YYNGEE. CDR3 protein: CASSTTGVGNQPQHF. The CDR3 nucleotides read TGTGCCAGCAGCACAACAGGGGTGGGTAATCAGCCCCAGCATTTT.

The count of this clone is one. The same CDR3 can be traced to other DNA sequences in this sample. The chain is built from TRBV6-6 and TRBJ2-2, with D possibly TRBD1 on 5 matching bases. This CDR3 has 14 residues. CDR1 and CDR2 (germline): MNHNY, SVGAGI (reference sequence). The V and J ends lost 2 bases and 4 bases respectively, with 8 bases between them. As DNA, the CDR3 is TGTGCCAGCAGTTACAAGGGGATCACCGGGGAGCTGTTTTTT. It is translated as CASSYKGITGELFF.

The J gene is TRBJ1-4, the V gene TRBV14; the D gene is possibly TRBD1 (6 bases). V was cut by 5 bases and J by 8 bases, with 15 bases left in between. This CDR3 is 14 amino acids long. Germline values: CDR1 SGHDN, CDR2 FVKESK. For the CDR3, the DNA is TGTGCCAGCAGCGACACAGGGATGGGAGAAAAACTGTTTTTT. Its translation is CASSDTGMGEKLFF.